The 12 T cell receptor beta chains in this list originate from one sample, sequenced in a study of cytomegalovirus exposure and HLA in healthy donors. The study ran its PCR with 60 Vbeta and 13 Jbeta primers. Repertoires were generated with immunoSEQ multiplex PCR, while TCRdb's copy carries only in-frame clones and drops some. The top ten clones hold around 7% of a sample with 120,000 to 150,000 clones, roughly 80% of them seen once. The sequenced sample consisted of PBMCs. These receptors were obtained from a man aged 35-49 years in good health and CMV-seropositive.

This clone was detected only once. This chain joins TRBV2 and TRBJ1-5; 8 bases agree with TRBD1. Germline CDR1 reads SNHLY; CDR2 reads FYNNEI. The CDR3 is 16 residues long. Trimming removed 5 bases from V and 2 bases from J; junction bases left unmatched: 8. The CDR3 DNA is TGTGCCAGCAGTCACTTGACAGGGGTCGGCAATCAGCCCCAGCATTTT. Its protein product is CASSHLTGVGNQPQHF.

The gene calls are TRBV4-3 and TRBJ2-2; 12 nucleotides line up with TRBD2. Trimming took 4 bases from V and 4 from J; bases not matched to a gene: 7. Germline V gene data show CDR1 as LGHNA and CDR2 as YSLEER. CDR3 size: 17 residues. CDR3 in DNA: TGCGCCAGCAGCCTCATAGGACTAGCGGGGAGCACCGGGGAGCTGTTTTTT. Translation gives CASSLIGLAGSTGELFF.

The chain combines TRBV15 with TRBJ2-7; 11 bases match TRBD2. CDR3 size: 14 residues. The V gene end was trimmed by 5 bases and the J gene end by 3 bases; junction bases not matched to a gene: 3. CDR1 and CDR2 (germline): LNHNV, YYDKDF (reference sequence). Here the CDR3 DNA reads TGTGCCACCAGCGGTAGCGGGAGGGGCTACGAGCAGTACTTC. The encoded protein is CATSGSGRGYEQYF.

The V and J genes are TRBV7-9 and TRBJ1-6; 8 bases are shared with TRBD1. Germline V gene data show CDR1 as SEHNR and CDR2 as FQNEAQ (reference sequence). CDR3 length: 14 amino acids. V lost 3 bases, J lost 10 bases, and 5 bases stayed unmatched. This CDR3 is CASSFQGAESPLHF. Here the CDR3 DNA reads TGTGCCAGCAGCTTTCAGGGGGCGGAATCACCCCTCCACTTT.

On this clone itself: Relative to the germline gene, one junction end is altered; a read error may explain this. V is TRBV7-8 and J is TRBJ1-1; no clear D gene. Per the germline V gene, CDR1 is SGHVS and CDR2 is FQNEAQ. The CDR3 runs 13 residues. CDR3 in DNA: TGTGCCAGCAGTTTAGGCCCCGCGACTGAAGCTTTCTTT. Amino acids: CASSLGPATEAFF.

The chain is built from TRBV6-6 and TRBJ2-6; D may be TRBD1 (6 bases). Trimming removed 2 bases from V and 4 bases from J, with 12 bases in between. The CDR3 totals 16 residues. Looked up from germline, CDR1 is MNHNY and CDR2 is SVGAGI (reference sequence). The CDR3 nucleotides are TGTGCCAGCAGTTACCCTCAGGGGTCCGGGGCCAACGTCCTGACTTTC. It translates to CASSYPQGSGANVLTF.

V usage is TRBV5-1 and J usage is TRBJ2-7, with a weak D call TRBD2 (7 bases). CDR3 length equals 17 residues. The V gene's germline CDR1 is SGHRS and CDR2 YFSETQ. The V and J ends lost 4 bases and 1 base respectively, with 21 bases between them. CDR3 coding DNA: TGCGCCAGCAGCCGTAAAGTGGGGGGGGCTCGTTCCTACGAGCAGTACTTC. This translates into CASSRKVGGARSYEQYF.

This clone was seen a single time. The rearrangement joins TRBV28 to TRBJ2-7, with 9 bases that match TRBD2. The V gene's germline CDR1 is MDHEN and CDR2 SYDVKM. The CDR3 has 15 residues. The V and J ends lost 1 base and 3 bases, in that order; junction bases with no gene match: 4. The CDR3 DNA reads as TGTGCCAGCAGTTTATTGGCGGGGGGGTACTACGAGCAGTACTTC. Translated, it gives CASSLLAGGYYEQYF.

This clone was seen just once. The rearrangement links TRBV18 to TRBJ2-7; 8 bases match TRBD2. CDR3 length: 12 amino acids. Trimming took 6 bases from V and 6 from J; bases not matched to a gene: 4. The germline CDR1 and CDR2 sequences are KGHSH and LQKENI. CDR3 DNA: TGTGCCAGCTCTCCCGGGGGGGTCGAGCAGTACTTC. Its protein product is CASSPGGVEQYF.

The DNA of the CDR3 is TGCAGCGTTGAAACAGCCGCGCAGTATTTT. It is translated as CSVETAAQYF. This sequence joins TRBV29-1 and TRBJ2-3; D not certain. Trimming removed 2 bases at V and 10 bases at J, with 7 bases between. The CDR3 is made up of 10 amino acids. Germline CDR1 reads SQVTM; CDR2 reads ANQGSEA.

The V gene is TRBV4-1, the J gene TRBJ2-1; D call uncertain. This CDR3 is 12 amino acids long. Trimming left V 3 bases short and J 12 bases short, with 12 bases between. Germline assignment: CDR1 MGHRA and CDR2 YSYEKL. In DNA form, the CDR3 reads TGCGCCAGCAGCCATATTCAGTCACCGCAGTTCTTC. It translates to CASSHIQSPQFF.

This clone has a handful of counts. The rearrangement uses TRBV28 and TRBJ1-2, with 7 bases that match TRBD1. Germline CDR1 and CDR2: MDHEN and SYDVKM. Germline trimming cut 3 bases from V and 4 bases from J; bases unmatched to any gene: 5. The CDR3 totals 14 residues. The CDR3 coding sequence is TGTGCCAGCAGTTTGGGACAGTCTTTCTATGGCTACACCTTC. It encodes CASSLGQSFYGYTF.